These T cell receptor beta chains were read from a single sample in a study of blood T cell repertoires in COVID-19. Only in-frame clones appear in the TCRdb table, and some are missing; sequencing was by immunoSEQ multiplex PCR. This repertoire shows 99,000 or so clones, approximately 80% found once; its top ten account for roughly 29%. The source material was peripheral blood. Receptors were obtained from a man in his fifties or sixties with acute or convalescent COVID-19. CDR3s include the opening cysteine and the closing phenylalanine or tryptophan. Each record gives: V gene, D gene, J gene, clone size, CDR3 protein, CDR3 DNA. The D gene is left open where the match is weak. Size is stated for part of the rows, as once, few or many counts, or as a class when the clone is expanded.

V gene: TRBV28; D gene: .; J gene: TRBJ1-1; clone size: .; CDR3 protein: CAVGRGGTEAFF; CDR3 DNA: TGTGCCGTGGGGAGAGGCGGCACTGAAGCTTTCTTT
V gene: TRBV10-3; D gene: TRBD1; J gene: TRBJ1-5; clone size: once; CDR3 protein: CAISEPAGTGGNLGNQPQHF; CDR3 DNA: TGTGCCATCAGTGAGCCGGCCGGGACAGGGGGCAATTTGGGCAATCAGCCCCAGCATTTT
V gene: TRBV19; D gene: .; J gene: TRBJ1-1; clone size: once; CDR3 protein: CASSAQNTEAFF; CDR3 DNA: TGTGCCAGTAGTGCGCAAAACACTGAAGCTTTCTTT
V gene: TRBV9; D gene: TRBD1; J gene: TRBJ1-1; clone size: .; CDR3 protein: CASSPGTGDYFTEAFF; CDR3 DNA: TGTGCCAGCAGCCCCGGGACAGGAGACTACTTCACTGAAGCTTTCTTT
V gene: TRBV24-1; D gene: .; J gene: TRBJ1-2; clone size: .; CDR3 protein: CATSDSDNYGYTF; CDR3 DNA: TGTGCCACCAGTGATTCAGATAACTATGGCTACACCTTC
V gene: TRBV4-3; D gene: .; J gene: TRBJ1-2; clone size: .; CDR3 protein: CASSQDMTVYGYTF; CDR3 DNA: TGCGCCAGCAGCCAAGATATGACAGTCTATGGCTACACCTTC
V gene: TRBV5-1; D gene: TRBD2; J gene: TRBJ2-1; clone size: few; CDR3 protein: CASSFGGAGGTNEQFF; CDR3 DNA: TGCGCCAGCAGCTTCGGGGGAGCGGGAGGCACCAATGAGCAGTTCTTC
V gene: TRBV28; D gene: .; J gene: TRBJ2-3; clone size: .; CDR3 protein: CASTYSTDTQYF; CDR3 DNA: TGTGCCAGCACCTACAGCACAGATACGCAGTATTTT
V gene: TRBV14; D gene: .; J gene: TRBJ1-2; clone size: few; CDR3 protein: CASSQVQGPRDYGYTF; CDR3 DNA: TGTGCCAGCAGCCAAGTACAGGGACCGAGAGACTATGGCTACACCTTC
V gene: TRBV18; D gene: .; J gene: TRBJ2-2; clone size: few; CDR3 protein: CASSDAAVSSGELFF; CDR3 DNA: TGTGCCAGCTCCGACGCGGCTGTTTCTTCCGGGGAGCTGTTTTTT
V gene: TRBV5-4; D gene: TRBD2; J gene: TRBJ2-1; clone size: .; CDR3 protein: CASSLQLAGFLFF; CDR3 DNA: TGTGCCAGCAGCCTCCAGCTAGCGGGATTTTTGTTCTTC
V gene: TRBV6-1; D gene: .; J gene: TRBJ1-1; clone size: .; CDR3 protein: CASSELRQNTEAFF; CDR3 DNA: TGTGCCAGCAGTGAGCTCAGGCAGAACACTGAAGCTTTCTTT
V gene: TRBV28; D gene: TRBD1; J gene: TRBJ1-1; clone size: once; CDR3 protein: CASSPAGGSATEAFF; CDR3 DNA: TGTGCCAGCAGTCCCGCAGGGGGCTCGGCCACTGAAGCTTTCTTT
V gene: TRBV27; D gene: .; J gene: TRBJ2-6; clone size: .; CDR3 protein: CASRVSGANVLTF; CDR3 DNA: TGTGCCAGCCGGGTCTCTGGGGCCAACGTCCTGACTTTC
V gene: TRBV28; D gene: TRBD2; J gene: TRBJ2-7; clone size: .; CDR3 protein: CASRSTSGEQYF; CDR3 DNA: TGTGCCAGCAGGTCCACTAGCGGGGAGCAGTACTTC
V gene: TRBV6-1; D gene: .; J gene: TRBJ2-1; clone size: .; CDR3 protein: CASSEGGSSYNEQFF; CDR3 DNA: TGTGCCAGCAGTGAAGGCGGAAGCTCCTACAATGAGCAGTTCTTC
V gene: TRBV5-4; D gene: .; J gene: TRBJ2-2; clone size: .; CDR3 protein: CASSQGGSTGELFF; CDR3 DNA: TGTGCCAGCAGCCAGGGAGGTAGCACCGGGGAGCTGTTTTTT
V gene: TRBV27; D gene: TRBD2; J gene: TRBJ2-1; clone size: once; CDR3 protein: CASTPAGKSANEQFF; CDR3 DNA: TGTGCCAGCACCCCAGCGGGAAAGTCCGCCAATGAGCAGTTCTTC
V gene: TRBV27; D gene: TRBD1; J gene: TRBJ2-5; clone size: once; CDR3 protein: CASSSPSPLQGSMETQYF; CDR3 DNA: TGTGCCAGCAGTTCCCCGAGTCCGTTACAGGGGTCAATGGAGACCCAGTACTTC
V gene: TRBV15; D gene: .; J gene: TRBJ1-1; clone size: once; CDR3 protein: CATTKRRDMGAFF; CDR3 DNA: TGTGCCACCACAAAACGCAGGGACATGGGCGCTTTCTTT
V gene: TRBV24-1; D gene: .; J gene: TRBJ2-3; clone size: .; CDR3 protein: CATSAARGQRTGDTQYF; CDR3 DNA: TGTGCCACCAGTGCCGCCAGGGGCCAAAGAACAGGGGATACGCAGTATTTT
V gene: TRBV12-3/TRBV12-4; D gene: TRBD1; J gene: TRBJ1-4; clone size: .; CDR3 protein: CASRVQGREKLFF; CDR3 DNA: TGTGCCAGCAGGGTACAGGGGCGTGAAAAACTGTTTTTT
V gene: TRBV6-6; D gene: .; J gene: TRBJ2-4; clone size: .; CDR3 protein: CASSYPDGGKNIQYF; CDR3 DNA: TGTGCCAGCAGTTACCCCGACGGCGGGAAAAACATTCAGTACTTC
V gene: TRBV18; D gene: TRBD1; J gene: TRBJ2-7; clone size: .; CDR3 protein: CASSFRDRGRANYEQYF; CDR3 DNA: TGTGCCAGCTCATTCCGTGACAGGGGTCGCGCGAACTACGAGCAGTACTTC
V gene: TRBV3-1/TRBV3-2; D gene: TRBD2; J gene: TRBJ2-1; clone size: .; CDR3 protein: CASSHPPGASGRGSYNEQFF; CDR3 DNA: TGTGCCAGCAGCCATCCGCCCGGGGCTAGCGGGAGGGGGTCCTACAATGAGCAGTTCTTC
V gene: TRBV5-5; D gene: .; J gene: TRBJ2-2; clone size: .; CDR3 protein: CASTSGGLRTTPGELFF; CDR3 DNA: TGTGCCAGCACTTCAGGGGGTTTAAGGACTACCCCCGGGGAGCTGTTTTTT
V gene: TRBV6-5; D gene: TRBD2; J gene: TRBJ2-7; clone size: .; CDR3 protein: CASSSGSGTLYEQYF; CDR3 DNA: TGTGCCAGCAGTTCAGGTAGCGGGACGCTCTACGAGCAGTACTTC
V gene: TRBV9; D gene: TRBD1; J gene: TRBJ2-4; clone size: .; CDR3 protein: CASSAVDREVYF; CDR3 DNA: TGTGCCAGCAGCGCCGTGGACAGGGAGGTGTACTTC
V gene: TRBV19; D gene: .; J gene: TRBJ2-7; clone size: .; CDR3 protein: CASSIRSHRSYEQYF; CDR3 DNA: TGTGCCAGTAGTATAAGATCCCATCGGAGCTACGAGCAGTACTTC
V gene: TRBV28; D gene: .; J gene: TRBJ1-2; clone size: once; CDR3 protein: CASSSGSGRYTF; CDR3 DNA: TGTGCCAGCAGTTCCGGCAGCGGACGCTACACCTTC
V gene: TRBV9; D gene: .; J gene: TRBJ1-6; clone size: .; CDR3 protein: CASSGRGSNSPLHF; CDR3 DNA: TGTGCCAGCAGCGGCAGGGGTAGTAATTCACCCCTCCACTTT
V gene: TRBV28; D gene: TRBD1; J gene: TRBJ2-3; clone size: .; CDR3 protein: CASSLGTGDTDTQYF; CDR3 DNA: TGTGCCAGCAGTTTAGGGACAGGGGACACAGATACGCAGTATTTT
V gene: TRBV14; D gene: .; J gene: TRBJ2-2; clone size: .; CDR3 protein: CASSQSANTGELFF; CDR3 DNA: TGTGCCAGCAGCCAATCGGCGAACACCGGGGAGCTGTTTTTT
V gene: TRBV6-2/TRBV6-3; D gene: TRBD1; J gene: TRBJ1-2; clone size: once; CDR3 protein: CASSTGGYYGYTF; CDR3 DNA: TGTGCCAGCAGTACAGGGGGTTACTATGGCTACACCTTC
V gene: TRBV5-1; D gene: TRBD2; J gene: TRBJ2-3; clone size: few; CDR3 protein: CASSWGLAGDSDTQYF; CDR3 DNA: TGCGCCAGCAGCTGGGGACTAGCGGGAGACTCAGATACGCAGTATTTT
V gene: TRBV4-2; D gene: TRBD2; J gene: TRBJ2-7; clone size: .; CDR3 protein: CASSQDTTGGSSYEQYF; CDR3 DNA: TGTGCCAGCAGCCAAGATACAACGGGAGGAAGCTCCTACGAGCAGTACTTC
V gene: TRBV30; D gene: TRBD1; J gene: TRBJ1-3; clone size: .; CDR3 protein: CAWNRGQMSSGNTIYF; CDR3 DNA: TGTGCCTGGAACCGGGGACAGATGAGCTCTGGAAACACCATATATTTT
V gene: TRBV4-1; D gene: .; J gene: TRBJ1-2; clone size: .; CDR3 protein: CASSQARTPRDYGYTF; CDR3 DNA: TGCGCCAGCAGCCAAGCCCGGACACCTAGGGACTATGGCTACACCTTC
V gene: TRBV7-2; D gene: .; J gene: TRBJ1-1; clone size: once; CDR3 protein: CASSLRLGILKNTEAFF; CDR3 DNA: TGTGCCAGCAGCTTAAGGCTCGGGATTTTAAAGAACACTGAAGCTTTCTTT
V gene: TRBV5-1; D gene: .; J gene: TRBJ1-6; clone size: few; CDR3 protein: CASSPDSTGDSPLHF; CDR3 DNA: TGCGCCAGCAGCCCTGACAGCACGGGGGATTCACCCCTCCACTTT
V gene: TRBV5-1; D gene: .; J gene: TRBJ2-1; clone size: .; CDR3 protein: CASSLTSGGWFWFF; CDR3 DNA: TGCGCCAGCAGCTTGACCTCGGGGGGCTGGTTCTGGTTCTTC
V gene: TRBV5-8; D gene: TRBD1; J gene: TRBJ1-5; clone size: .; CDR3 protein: CASSVYRGRWEPQHF; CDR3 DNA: TGTGCCAGCAGCGTATACAGGGGGCGGTGGGAGCCCCAGCATTTT
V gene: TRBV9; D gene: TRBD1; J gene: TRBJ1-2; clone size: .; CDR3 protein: CASSVEGQSYGYTF; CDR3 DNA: TGTGCCAGCAGCGTAGAGGGACAGAGCTATGGCTACACCTTC
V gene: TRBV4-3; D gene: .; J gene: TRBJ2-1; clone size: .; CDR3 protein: CASSQDKARAYNEQFF; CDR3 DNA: TGCGCCAGCAGCCAAGATAAAGCGAGAGCCTACAATGAGCAGTTCTTC
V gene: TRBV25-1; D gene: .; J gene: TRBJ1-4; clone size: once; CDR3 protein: CASSDQGIRAKLFF; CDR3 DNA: TGTGCCAGCAGTGACCAGGGGATAAGAGCGAAACTGTTTTTT
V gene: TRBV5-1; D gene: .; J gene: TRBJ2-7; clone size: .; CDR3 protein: CASGRTVSSYEQYF; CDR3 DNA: TGCGCCAGCGGCCGGACTGTGAGCTCCTACGAGCAGTACTTC
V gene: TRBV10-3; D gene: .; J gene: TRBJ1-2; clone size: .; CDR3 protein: CAISGQSYYGYTF; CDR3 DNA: TGTGCCATCAGCGGACAGTCCTACTATGGCTACACCTTC
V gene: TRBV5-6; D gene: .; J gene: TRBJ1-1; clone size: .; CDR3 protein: CASSLVGSEAFF; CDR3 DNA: TGTGCCAGCAGCTTGGTGGGCAGTGAAGCTTTCTTT
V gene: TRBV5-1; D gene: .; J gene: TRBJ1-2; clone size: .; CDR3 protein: CASSPGSQNNYGYTF; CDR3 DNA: TGCGCCAGCAGCCCAGGTTCGCAGAATAACTATGGCTACACCTTC
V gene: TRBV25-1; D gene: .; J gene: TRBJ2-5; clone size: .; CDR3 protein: CASATGPRTQYF; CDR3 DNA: TGTGCCAGCGCGACAGGTCCACGGACCCAGTACTTC
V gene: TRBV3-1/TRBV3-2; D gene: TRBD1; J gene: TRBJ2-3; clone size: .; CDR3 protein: CASSRRTGITDTQYF; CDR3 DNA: TGTGCCAGCAGCCGGAGGACAGGAATCACAGATACGCAGTATTTT
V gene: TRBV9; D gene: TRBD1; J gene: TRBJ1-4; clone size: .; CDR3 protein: CASSVTGVNEKLFF; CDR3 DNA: TGTGCCAGCAGCGTGACAGGGGTGAATGAAAAACTGTTTTTT
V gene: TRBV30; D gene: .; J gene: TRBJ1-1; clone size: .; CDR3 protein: CAWRGPQAGGTEAFF; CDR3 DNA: TGTGCCTGGAGGGGACCTCAGGCTGGGGGGACTGAAGCTTTCTTT
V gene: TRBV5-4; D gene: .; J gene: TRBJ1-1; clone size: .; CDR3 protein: CASSSKQGTEAFF; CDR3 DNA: TGTGCCAGCAGCTCTAAACAGGGTACTGAAGCTTTCTTT
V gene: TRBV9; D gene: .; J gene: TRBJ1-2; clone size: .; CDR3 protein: CASSAGTTEGYTF; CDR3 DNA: TGTGCCAGCAGCGCAGGGACAACGGAAGGCTACACCTTC